A single sample gave rise to the 13 T cell receptor beta chains below, sequenced in a study of CD8+CD57+ T cells in acquired aplastic anemia. Researchers used genomic DNA as the template to profile TCR beta VDJ and CDR3. TCRdb redid the calling of the reads with MiXCR, one entry per CDR3 protein. Here the sample spans 200,000 to 250,000 distinct CDR3 sequences, approximately 35% being singletons. Material for sequencing was sorted CD4+, CD8+, or CD8+CD57+ T cells (not recorded which) from PBMCs. The origin of the receptors is a human donor in good health, serving as a control.

This clonotype was observed a handful of times. In nucleotides, the CDR3 is TGTGCCTGGTCACTGACTAGCGGCCGCTACGAGCAGTACTTC. Protein product: CAWSLTSGRYEQYF. This rearrangement joins TRBV30 to TRBJ2-7; TRBD2 matches 9 bases. The CDR3 spans 14 residues. J gave up 3 bases and V 5 bases, and 8 bases lay outside the gene matches. Germline-derived CDR1 and CDR2 are GTSNPN and SVGIG (reference sequence).

The genes are TRBV20-1 and TRBJ2-7, with TRBD1 matching 9 bases. The CDR3 length is 14 residues. CDR1 DFQATT and CDR2 SNEGSKA come from the germline V gene (reference sequence). With V trimmed by 6 bases and J by 4 bases, 10 bases remained unmatched. CDR3 in DNA: TGCAGTGCAAAGAGCCGGGACAGGGAATACGAGCAGTACTTC. It specifies CSAKSRDREYEQYF.

This clonotype occurred many times. The chain couples TRBV20-1 to TRBJ2-3; D may be TRBD1 (6 bases). V lost 6 bases and J lost 0, with 16 bases in between. CDR1 DFQATT and CDR2 SNEGSKA come from the germline V gene (reference sequence). CDR3 length equals 15 residues. CDR3 sequence reads: CSADARQESTDTQYF. CDR3 sequence (DNA): TGCAGTGCGGACGCAAGACAGGAGAGCACAGATACGCAGTATTTT.

The chain joins TRBV3-1 to TRBJ2-1; D is unclear. The CDR3 loop spans 13 amino acids. CDR1 and CDR2 (germline): LGHDT, YNNKEL (reference sequence). V lost 1 base and J 5 bases, leaving 6 bases between the germline ends. CDR3 nucleotides: TGTGCCAGCAGCCAAGTCCCAGACAATGAGCAGTTCTTC. Translating gives CASSQVPDNEQFF.

Comments on this clonotype: An end of the junction does not agree with germline; a read error may underlie this. The CDR3 nucleotides are TGTGCCAGCAGTTACTCGCGAGGGACCTATAGCTACACCTTC. As protein: CASSYSRGTYSYTF. This chain connects TRBV6-5 to TRBJ1-2; D is possibly TRBD1 (5 bases). Germline lookup yields CDR1 MNHEY and CDR2 SVGAGI. The CDR3 covers 14 residues.

The gene calls are TRBV6-2 or TRBV6-3 and TRBJ1-2; D is perhaps TRBD1 (5 bases). This CDR3 spans 17 amino acids. V lost 0 bases and J 1 base, leaving 15 bases between the germline ends. Per the germline V gene, CDR1 is MNHEY and CDR2 is SVGEGT. The chain's CDR3 is CASSYSFREGLNYGYTF. The CDR3 DNA is TGTGCCAGCAGTTACTCGTTCAGGGAAGGGCTTAACTATGGCTACACCTTC.

The genes are TRBV11-1 and TRBJ1-3; maybe TRBD1 (6 bases). The germline V and J ends were trimmed by 5 bases and 6 bases, with 23 bases remaining between them. CDR1 and CDR2 (germline): SGHAT, FQDESV (reference sequence). The CDR3 extends over 17 amino acids. The CDR3 loop reads CASSAVQGSGLLNTIYF. The CDR3 DNA reads as TGTGCCAGCAGCGCCGTACAGGGAAGCGGTTTGTTAAACACCATATATTTT.

This clonotype came up many times. The chain combines TRBV20-1 with TRBJ1-2; possible D gene TRBD1, 5 bases. The length of the CDR3 is 13 residues. Germline CDR1 and CDR2: DFQATT and SNEGSKA (reference sequence). V lost 0 bases to trimming and J lost 4 bases, with 9 bases between them. CDR3 sequence: CSARDPRGYGYTF. The CDR3, as DNA: TGCAGTGCTAGAGACCCTAGGGGCTATGGCTACACCTTC.

This clonotype was counted at least ten times. V gene TRBV19 combines with J gene TRBJ1-4, with 9 nucleotides matching TRBD1. Germline CDR1 LNHDA, CDR2 SQIVND (reference sequence). Trimming removed 5 bases from V and 8 bases from J; junction bases left unmatched: 9. CDR3 length: 15 residues. CDR3 DNA: TGTGCCAGTAGTCTTTGGGACAGGGAAGGAGAAAAACTGTTTTTT. This translates into CASSLWDREGEKLFF.

On this clonotype: Given a much more abundant clone one base away, this may be a read error. V is TRBV12-3 or TRBV12-4 and J is TRBJ2-7; TRBD1 matches at 7 bases. CDR3 size: 15 residues. The V gene end was trimmed by 8 bases and the J gene end by 3 bases; junction bases not matched to a gene: 13. The CDR3 spells CASGSLLDRDYEQYF. In nucleotides, the CDR3 is TGTGCCAGCGGTTCACTCCTCGACAGGGACTACGAGCAGTACTTC.

This clonotype appeared a few times. V is TRBV12-3 or TRBV12-4 and J is TRBJ1-1; a possible D gene is TRBD1 (5 bases). The V end lost 8 bases, the J end lost 2 bases, and 15 bases lay between the germline ends. This CDR3 has 14 residues. The CDR3 loop is CASGEGRGNTEAFF. CDR3 bases: TGTGCCAGCGGGGAGGGGCGCGGAAACACTGAAGCTTTCTTT.

This clonotype was counted at least ten times. J is TRBJ2-7 and V is TRBV19; D possibly corresponds to TRBD2 (6 bases). Between the trimmed V and J ends, which lost 5 bases and 7 bases, there was a span of 15 bases. The CDR3 is 13 amino acids. Germline CDR1 and CDR2: LNHDA and SQIVND (reference sequence). The CDR3 here is CASSHQGGVEQYF. The CDR3 DNA follows: TGTGCCAGTAGTCACCAAGGCGGGGTGGAGCAGTACTTC.

The chain carries TRBV29-1 and TRBJ2-5; D is perhaps TRBD1 or TRBD2 (5 bases each). Germline CDR1 SQVTM, CDR2 ANQGSEA. This CDR3 is 13 amino acids long. V lost 7 bases and J 5 bases, leaving 17 bases between the germline ends. In nucleotides, the CDR3 is TGCAGCGCTGGGACCGGACTTCTGGAGACCCAGTACTTC. Amino acid sequence: CSAGTGLLETQYF. The whole variable domain, remainder taken from reference TRBV29-1 and TRBJ2-5, is SAVISQKPSRDICQRGTSLTIQCQVDSQVTMMFWYRQQPGQSLTLIATANQGSEATYESGFVIDKFPISRPNLTFSTLTVSNMSPEDSSIYLCSAGTGLLETQYFGPGTRLLVL.